These 31 T cell receptor beta chains originate from one sample sequenced in a study of T cell responses to AZD1222 COVID-19 vaccine. This table comes from immunoSEQ multiplex PCR, and its TCRdb copy is limited to in-frame clones, with some not included. In the table there are about 160,000 clones, more than 85% of which are singletons. The material sequenced was peripheral blood, taken 28 days after the second AZD1222 dose. These receptor sequences come from an adult who received the AZD1222 COVID-19 vaccine.

This sequence joins TRBV3-1 (or the pseudogene TRBV3-2) and TRBJ1-2; 10 bases are shared with TRBD1. This CDR3 has 16 amino acids. Trimming removed 2 bases from V and 8 bases from J; junction bases left unmatched: 11. Germline V lookup: CDR1 LGHDT, CDR2 YNNKEL (reference sequence). CDR3 DNA: TGTGCCAGCAGCCAATTACCGGGACAGGGGAGGGAAGGCTACACCTTC. Its protein is CASSQLPGQGREGYTF.

This sequence joins TRBV13 and TRBJ2-7; no clear D. The CDR3 totals 13 residues. Germline CDR1 PRHDT, CDR2 FYEKMQ (reference sequence). The V end was cut by 6 bases, the J end by 9 bases, with 18 bases between. CDR3 protein: CASSTTDGRSQYF. Written as DNA, the CDR3 is TGTGCCAGCAGTACCACGGACGGAAGATCGCAGTACTTC.

The V and J genes are TRBV2 and TRBJ1-2, with D perhaps TRBD1 (5 bases). Germline V gene data show CDR1 as SNHLY and CDR2 as FYNNEI. The CDR3 covers 14 residues. The germline V and J ends were trimmed by 3 bases and 3 bases, with 11 bases remaining between them. CDR3 sequence reads: CASSESGTDYGYTF. The CDR3 DNA reads as TGTGCCAGCAGTGAGTCAGGGACGGACTATGGCTACACCTTC.

CDR3 residues: CASSLAPGGSYEQYF. As DNA, the CDR3 is TGTGCCAGCAGCTTAGCGCCAGGGGGTAGTTACGAGCAGTACTTC. V is TRBV7-2 and J is TRBJ2-7, with TRBD1 matching 7 bases. Per germline, CDR1 SGHTA and CDR2 FQGNSA. The CDR3 loop spans 15 amino acids. Trimming removed 0 bases from V and 4 bases from J; junction bases left unmatched: 6.

The V gene is TRBV2, the J gene TRBJ1-2; D gene uncertain. Looked up from germline, CDR1 is SNHLY and CDR2 is FYNNEI. V was shortened by 4 bases and J by 5 bases, with 2 bases between the two germline ends. The CDR3 has 10 residues. The CDR3 coding sequence is TGTGCCAGCAGTGTATATGGCTACACCTTC. This codes for CASSVYGYTF.

The chain joins TRBV5-1 to TRBJ2-1, with 12 bases fitting TRBD2. The CDR3 has 17 amino acids. The germline V gene encodes CDR1 SGHRS and CDR2 YFSETQ. V lost 3 bases to trimming and J lost 4 bases; unmatched junction nucleotides: 8. CDR3 residues: CASSSNLAGGRYNEQFF. Written as DNA, the CDR3 is TGCGCCAGCAGCTCAAATCTAGCGGGAGGGCGATACAATGAGCAGTTCTTC.

This clone occurred a few times. This chain links TRBV2 with TRBJ1-2; D might be TRBD1 (6 bases). The CDR3 runs to 13 residues. V lost 6 bases to trimming and J lost 8 bases, with 16 bases between them. Germline V CDR1 and CDR2: SNHLY, FYNNEI. The CDR3 is CASRDSPSMGYTF. DNA of the CDR3: TGTGCCAGCAGGGACAGCCCCTCCATGGGCTACACCTTC.

The rearrangement links TRBV12-5 to TRBJ2-7, with 7 bases identical to TRBD2. This CDR3 comprises 16 residues. Germline V gives CDR1 LGHNT, CDR2 FRNRAP. V dropped 0 bases and J dropped 0; count of bases not matched to a gene: 5. CDR3 amino acids: CASGLVLGGSSYEQYF. The CDR3 nucleotides read TGTGCTAGTGGTTTGGTATTGGGCGGGAGCTCCTACGAGCAGTACTTC.

The chain carries TRBV30 and TRBJ1-1; maybe TRBD1 (6 bases). Germline V lookup: CDR1 GTSNPN, CDR2 SVGIG (reference sequence). The CDR3 totals 12 residues. Trimming shortened V by 5 bases and J by 1 base, and 8 bases separated the two germline ends. The DNA of the CDR3 is TGTGCCTGGGGACAGCAGAACACTGAAGCTTTCTTT. Amino acid sequence: CAWGQQNTEAFF.

The chain has TRBV5-8 and TRBJ1-1; maybe TRBD1 (5 bases). V lost 3 bases, J lost 4 bases, and 10 bases lay in between. Germline CDR1 SGHTS, CDR2 YDEGEE. CDR3 length equals 13 residues. The CDR3 loop reads CASSSPGVTEAFF. CDR3 in DNA: TGTGCCAGCAGCTCTCCGGGGGTCACTGAAGCTTTCTTT.

The sample holds one count of this clone. This rearrangement joins TRBV3-1 (or the pseudogene TRBV3-2) to TRBJ2-7; 12 bases fit TRBD2. Germline CDR1 is LGHDT and CDR2 is YNNKEL (reference sequence). V was pared by 4 bases and J by 7 bases, with 11 bases of the junction left unmatched. The CDR3 is made up of 16 amino acids. CDR3 sequence (DNA): TGTGCCAGCAGCCCGACCGGACTAGCGGGATTCCCGGAGCAGTACTTC. This codes for CASSPTGLAGFPEQYF.

The chain links TRBV6-5 to TRBJ2-5, with unresolved D. The germline V and J ends were trimmed by 5 bases and 3 bases, with 4 bases remaining between them. The CDR3 sequence is 11 residues long. Germline V gives CDR1 MNHEY, CDR2 SVGAGI. DNA for the CDR3: TGTGCCAGCAGTCTAAAAGAGACCCAGTACTTC. Translation gives CASSLKETQYF.

The genes are TRBV6-5 and TRBJ2-2; no reliable D call. The germline V gene has CDR1 MNHEY and CDR2 SVGAGI. This CDR3 spans 15 amino acids. Trimming removed 0 bases from V and 8 bases from J, with 13 bases in between. The CDR3 DNA reads TGTGCCAGCAGTTACTCGGATCGATCCCGAGGGGAGCTGTTTTTT. This encodes CASSYSDRSRGELFF.

This clone was detected only once. This chain joins TRBV19 and TRBJ1-2; D gene unclear. The CDR3 extends over 11 amino acids. The germline V gene has CDR1 LNHDA and CDR2 SQIVND (reference sequence). V was cut by 4 bases and J by 14 bases, with 14 bases left in between. The CDR3 bases are TGTGCCAGTAGTAAAGAGACCCGCCGGACCTTC. Amino acids: CASSKETRRTF.

The chain has TRBV19 and TRBJ2-2, with D possibly TRBD2 on 6 matching bases. The CDR3 totals 14 residues. The ends were cut back, 5 bases at V and 8 bases at J, with 15 bases in the middle. CDR1 and CDR2 (germline): LNHDA, SQIVND (reference sequence). CDR3 amino acids: CASSDQGGTGELFF. In DNA, the CDR3 is TGTGCCAGTAGTGACCAGGGAGGAACGGGGGAGCTGTTTTTT.

This clone was seen just once. The rearrangement uses TRBV7-8 and TRBJ1-5; D is perhaps TRBD1 (6 bases). Germline lookup yields CDR1 SGHVS and CDR2 FQNEAQ. Between the trimmed V and J ends, which lost 1 base and 6 bases, there was a span of 10 bases. The CDR3 sequence is 14 residues long. The CDR3 DNA is TGTGCCAGCAGCTTAGGAGGGGGTCGTCAGCCCCAGCATTTT. This gives the protein CASSLGGGRQPQHF.

V and J are TRBV29-1 and TRBJ2-7; 12 nucleotides agree with TRBD1. CDR1 is SQVTM, CDR2 ANQGSEA, per germline. The length of the CDR3 is 15 residues. Losses at the gene ends were 4 bases for V and 6 bases for J; bases not matched to a gene: 10. The CDR3 DNA is TGCAGCGTTGCCAAAGGGGGGACAGGGGGCGCCGAGCAGTACTTC. It encodes CSVAKGGTGGAEQYF.

This sequence joins TRBV2 and TRBJ2-3; perhaps D is TRBD1 or TRBD2 (5 bases each). The CDR3 has 14 amino acids. Germline loops: CDR1 SNHLY, CDR2 FYNNEI. V was trimmed by 8 bases and J by 6 bases, leaving 18 bases between them. The CDR3 nucleotides read TGTGCCAGCTCCCCCCGCGGCGAGGGGGATACGCAGTATTTT. Its protein is CASSPRGEGDTQYF.

The chain links TRBV28 to TRBJ1-4, with D perhaps matching TRBD1 (5 bases). V was clipped by 7 bases and J by 14 bases, with 20 bases between them. The CDR3 runs to 13 residues. Germline loops: CDR1 MDHEN, CDR2 SYDVKM. The CDR3 coding sequence is TGTGCCAGCATGGTGGGCAGGGCGAAGACTCTGTTTTTT. Its protein product is CASMVGRAKTLFF.

This clone was counted a single time. The V call is TRBV29-1, the J call TRBJ2-1, with 11 bases matching TRBD1. The CDR3 runs 13 residues. The germline V gene encodes CDR1 SQVTM and CDR2 ANQGSEA. The V gene end was trimmed by 7 bases and the J gene end by 6 bases; junction bases not matched to a gene: 5. The CDR3, as DNA: TGCAGCGGCGCCGGGACAGGGGGCAATGAGCAGTTCTTC. As protein: CSGAGTGGNEQFF.

The gene calls are TRBV5-4 and TRBJ2-5; 11 positions agree with TRBD2. Germline CDR1 is SGHNT and CDR2 is YYREEE (reference sequence). The trim removed 3 bases at V and 5 bases at J, leaving 12 bases unmatched. CDR3 length: 17 residues. In nucleotides, the CDR3 is TGTGCCAGCAGCTCGGATGGAAGGACTAGCGGGTTTGAGACCCAGTACTTC. It is translated as CASSSDGRTSGFETQYF.

This clone was picked up one time. The rearrangement joins TRBV30 to TRBJ1-2; maybe TRBD1 (6 bases). This CDR3 is 14 amino acids long. V was pared by 1 base and J by 6 bases, with 15 bases between. Per the germline V gene, CDR1 is GTSNPN and CDR2 is SVGIG (reference sequence). The CDR3 coding sequence is TGTGCCTGGAGTGAAGGAAGGGGGTCGGATGGCTACACCTTC. This sequence encodes CAWSEGRGSDGYTF.

This chain connects TRBV18 to TRBJ1-5; possible D gene TRBD1, 5 bases. Germline V gives CDR1 KGHSH, CDR2 LQKENI. The CDR3 covers 17 residues. The V and J ends lost 6 bases and 2 bases respectively, with 20 bases between them. The CDR3 spells CASSPTFFRGGNQPQHF. CDR3 nucleotides: TGTGCCAGCTCTCCAACGTTTTTTCGGGGGGGCAATCAGCCCCAGCATTTT.

The chain joins TRBV30 to TRBJ1-5; D is possibly TRBD1 (5 bases). V was trimmed by 0 bases and J by 6 bases, leaving 9 bases between them. CDR3 length: 13 amino acids. Germline V gene lookup returns CDR1 GTSNPN and CDR2 SVGIG (reference sequence). This chain's CDR3 is CAWSVDGGQPQHF. CDR3 coding DNA: TGTGCCTGGAGTGTAGACGGGGGTCAGCCCCAGCATTTT.

The chain combines TRBV18 with TRBJ2-4; D gene ambiguous. The CDR3 has 13 amino acids. Trimming shortened V by 3 bases and J by 14 bases, and 17 bases separated the two germline ends. Looked up from germline, CDR1 is KGHSH and CDR2 is LQKENI. CDR3 protein: CASSPTRDMWEYF. CDR3 coding DNA: TGTGCCAGCTCACCCACCCGTGACATGTGGGAGTACTTC.

This chain connects TRBV3-1 (or the pseudogene TRBV3-2) to TRBJ1-4, with no clear D. Germline loops: CDR1 LGHDT, CDR2 YNNKEL (reference sequence). CDR3 length equals 12 residues. The V end was cut by 1 base, the J end by 7 bases, with 4 bases between. This chain's CDR3 is CASSQVGEKLFF. In nucleotides, the CDR3 is TGTGCCAGCAGCCAAGTGGGTGAAAAACTGTTTTTT.

The rearrangement links TRBV2 to TRBJ1-3, with D tentatively TRBD1 (6 bases). The CDR3 has 15 residues. Trimming shortened V by 4 bases and J by 1 base, and 11 bases separated the two germline ends. CDR1 is SNHLY and CDR2 is FYNNEI in the germline V gene. CDR3 in DNA: TGTGCCAGCAGTGGAAGGCAGGGGTCTGGAAACACCATATATTTT. Translating it yields CASSGRQGSGNTIYF.

This clone appeared a single time. This chain connects TRBV19 to TRBJ1-1, with a tentative D call TRBD1 (5 bases). This CDR3 spans 14 amino acids. CDR1 and CDR2 (germline): LNHDA, SQIVND (reference sequence). Deletions cut 6 bases from V and 2 bases from J, with 13 bases between. The CDR3 DNA follows: TGTGCCAGTAGGCTGTCGGACATAAACACTGAAGCTTTCTTT. Protein: CASRLSDINTEAFF.

The chain has TRBV24-1 and TRBJ2-3; 9 bases line up with TRBD1. Losses at the gene ends were 3 bases for V and 4 bases for J; bases not matched to a gene: 7. This CDR3 has 16 residues. The germline gives CDR1 KGHDR, CDR2 SFDVKD. DNA of the CDR3: TGTGCCACCAGTGATACCACAGGGGGCAGCCCAGATACGCAGTATTTT. It translates to CATSDTTGGSPDTQYF.

The chain carries TRBV19 and TRBJ2-3; 8 positions match TRBD1. The CDR3 runs 14 residues. V gave up 6 bases and J gave up 1 base; unmatched junction bases: 3. Germline V gene lookup returns CDR1 LNHDA and CDR2 SQIVND (reference sequence). The DNA of the CDR3 is TGTGCCAGTAGGACAGGGGAAGGCACAGATACGCAGTATTTT. Its translation: CASRTGEGTDTQYF.

The chain uses TRBV6-1 and TRBJ1-1; TRBD1 is a possible D gene (5 bases). The germline V gene encodes CDR1 MNHNS and CDR2 SASEGT. The CDR3 runs 15 residues. Deletions cut 1 base from V and 0 bases from J, with 9 bases between. In DNA form, the CDR3 reads TGTGCCAGCAGTGAAGTTGGGGGGATGAACACTGAAGCTTTCTTT. Protein product: CASSEVGGMNTEAFF.